The T cell receptor beta chain under discussion was sequenced for a study of T cells after yellow fever vaccination. The V gene's germline CDR1 is SGHVS and CDR2 FNYEAQ. V was pared by 4 bases and J by 2 bases, with 13 bases of the junction left unmatched. The length of the CDR3 is 19 residues. Regarding the study as a whole: Post-booster repertoires contained most primary-vaccination clones again (around 96% CD4, about 90% CD8). Repertoires obtained by FACS sorting could include abundant clonotypes that entered as contaminants from the bulk population.

This clonotype has only a few counts. Its antigen is unknown. Template-switching 5'RACE yielded the TCR cDNA; a universal primer site and UMIs were added in the process. TCRdb independently ran MiXCR on the 5' RACE reads; one entry per CDR3 protein. The sample consists of a few hundred thousand distinct CDR3 sequences, 7% to 9% of them appearing once. This chain uses TRBV7-6 with TRBJ2-1; 11 bases fit TRBD1. This TCR derives from a man younger than 30 who received the YFV17D yellow fever vaccine. The starting material was PBMCs, obtained more than 35 days after the first yellow fever vaccination. CDR3 sequence reads: CASSSLDRGRLSPYNEQFF. The CDR3 coding sequence is TGTGCCAGCAGCTCCTTGGACAGGGGGCGTCTCTCCCCCTACAATGAGCAGTTCTTC.